The T cell receptor beta chain described here comes from a study of T cell changes during pregnancy in multiple sclerosis. Here immunoSEQ multiplex PCR was the method, and the copy in TCRdb shows in-frame clones only, minus some. Of over 55,000 clones in the sample, 93% are singletons; the top ten hold approximately 2%. J gave up 9 bases and V 3 bases, and 7 bases lay outside the gene matches. CDR1 MNHNS and CDR2 SASEGT come from the germline V gene. The length of the CDR3 is 15 residues. V and J are TRBV6-1 and TRBJ2-1, with 11 bases identical to TRBD2. This specimen was peripheral blood, taken after pregnancy. The clonotype was recovered from a female donor with multiple sclerosis, enrolled in a pregnancy study. The CDR3 is CASSDRSSGRSEQFF. The CDR3 DNA reads TGTGCCAGCAGTGATAGGTCTAGCGGGAGGTCTGAGCAGTTCTTC.